This T cell receptor beta chain was sequenced during a study of cytomegalovirus exposure and HLA in healthy donors. General study points: Later genetic work tied a missense DCLRE1C variant to beta-chain V and J trimming.

This CDR3 comprises 15 residues. J lost 5 bases, V lost 4 bases, and 5 bases had no gene match. Germline lookup yields CDR1 MNHEY and CDR2 SVGAGI. Points on this clone: The antigen is undetermined.

Primers for the PCR totalled 60 Vbeta and 13 Jbeta. The assay was immunoSEQ multiplex PCR, and TCRdb's table has in-frame clones only and misses some. The sample yields about 50,000 clones, of which the top ten take up over 9%. The TCR was taken from an older woman in good health and CMV-seropositive. The sample consisted of PBMCs. The genes are TRBV6-5 and TRBJ1-1; TRBD1 agrees at 12 bases. The CDR3 nucleotides are TGTGCCAGCAGTTTTGGGGACAGGGGGCTTACTGAAGCTTTCTTT. Translated, it gives CASSFGDRGLTEAFF.